This TCR beta chain was found in a study of T cells after yellow fever vaccination. Study-level information: SMART-Seq v4 Ultra Low Input prepared the low-cell-number fractions.

Trimming removed 1 base from V and 5 bases from J; junction bases left unmatched: 6. The germline CDR1 and CDR2 sequences are SGHRS and YFSETQ. The length of the CDR3 is 16 residues. Notes on this clonotype: Its antigen remains unknown.

UMIs were added to TCR cDNA along with a universal primer site when it was made by 5'RACE template switching. Via MiXCR, TCRdb re-called the 5' RACE reads, giving one row per CDR3 protein. The profile covers hundreds of thousands of distinct CDR3 sequences, with 8.7% appearing a single time and about 3.7% taken by the ten largest. Broader study findings: From the bulk population, abundant clonotypes could contaminate and appear within FACS-sorted repertoires. When the response was secondary, it was weaker but reached its peak faster, day 5 versus 15.

The chain joins TRBV5-1 to TRBJ2-5; 12 nucleotides agree with TRBD1. Material: CD4+ T cells sorted from PBMCs, obtained 5 days after the yellow fever booster vaccination. The clonotype originates from a man younger than 35 who received the YFV17D yellow fever vaccine. CDR3: CASSLTGQGATETQYF. CDR3 DNA sequence: TGCGCCAGCAGCTTGACGGGACAGGGGGCCACCGAGACCCAGTACTTC.